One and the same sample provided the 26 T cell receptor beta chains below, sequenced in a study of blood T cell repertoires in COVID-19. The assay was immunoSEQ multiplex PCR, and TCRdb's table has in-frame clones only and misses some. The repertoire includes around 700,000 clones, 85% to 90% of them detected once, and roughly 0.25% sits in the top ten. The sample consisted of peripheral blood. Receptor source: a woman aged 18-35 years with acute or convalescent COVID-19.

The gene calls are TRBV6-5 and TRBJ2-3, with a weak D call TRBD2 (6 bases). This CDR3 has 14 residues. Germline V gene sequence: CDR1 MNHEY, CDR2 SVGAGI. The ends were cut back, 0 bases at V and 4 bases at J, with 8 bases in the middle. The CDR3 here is CASSYSREADTQYF. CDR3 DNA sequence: TGTGCCAGCAGTTACTCAAGGGAGGCAGATACGCAGTATTTT.

CDR3 in amino acids: CAWIKRGTNNGYTF. The CDR3 nucleotides read TGTGCCTGGATCAAAAGGGGGACGAATAATGGCTACACCTTC. The V and J genes are TRBV30 and TRBJ1-2; D possibly corresponds to TRBD1 (6 bases). This CDR3 comprises 14 residues. Trimming cost V 4 bases and J 6 bases, with 18 bases left between them. Germline V gives CDR1 GTSNPN, CDR2 SVGIG (reference sequence).

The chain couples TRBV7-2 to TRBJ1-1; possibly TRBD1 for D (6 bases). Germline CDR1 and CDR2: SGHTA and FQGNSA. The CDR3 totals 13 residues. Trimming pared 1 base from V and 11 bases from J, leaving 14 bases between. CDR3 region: CASSLGVQGSAFF. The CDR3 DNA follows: TGTGCCAGCAGCTTAGGCGTTCAGGGGTCGGCTTTCTTT.

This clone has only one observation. The chain's CDR3 is CSVHRGGGELFF. The DNA for the CDR3 is TGCAGCGTGCACAGGGGCGGCGGGGAGCTGTTTTTT. The rearrangement uses TRBV29-1 and TRBJ2-2; 7 bases are a match to TRBD1. The germline gives CDR1 SQVTM, CDR2 ANQGSEA. CDR3 size: 12 residues. The V and J ends lost 6 bases and 7 bases, in that order; junction bases with no gene match: 5.

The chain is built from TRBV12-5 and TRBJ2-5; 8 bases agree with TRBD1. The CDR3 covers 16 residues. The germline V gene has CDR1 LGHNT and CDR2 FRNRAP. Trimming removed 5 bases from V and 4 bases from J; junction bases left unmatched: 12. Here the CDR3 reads CASGQPRTGLVETQYF. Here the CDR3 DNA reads TGTGCTAGTGGTCAACCCCGGACAGGGTTAGTAGAGACCCAGTACTTC.

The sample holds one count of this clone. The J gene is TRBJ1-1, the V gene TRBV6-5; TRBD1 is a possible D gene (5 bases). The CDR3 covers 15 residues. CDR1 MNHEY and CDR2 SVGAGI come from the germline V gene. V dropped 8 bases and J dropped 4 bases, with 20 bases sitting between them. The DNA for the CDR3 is TGTGCCAGCGCAGGGATAATTGCTATTGGCACTGAAGCTTTCTTT. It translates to CASAGIIAIGTEAFF.

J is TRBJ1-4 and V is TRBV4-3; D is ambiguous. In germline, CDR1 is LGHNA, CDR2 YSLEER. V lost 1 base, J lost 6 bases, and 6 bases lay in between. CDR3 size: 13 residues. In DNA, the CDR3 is TGCGCCAGCAGCCAAGGGCGGGATGAAAAACTGTTTTTT. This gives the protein CASSQGRDEKLFF.

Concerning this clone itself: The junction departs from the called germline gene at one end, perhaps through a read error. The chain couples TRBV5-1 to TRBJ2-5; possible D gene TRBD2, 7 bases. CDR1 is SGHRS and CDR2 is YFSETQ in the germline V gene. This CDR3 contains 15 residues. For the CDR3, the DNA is TGCGCCCGCAGCACGACCGGGGGCGGGGGAGAGACCCAGTACTTC. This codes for CARSTTGGGGETQYF.

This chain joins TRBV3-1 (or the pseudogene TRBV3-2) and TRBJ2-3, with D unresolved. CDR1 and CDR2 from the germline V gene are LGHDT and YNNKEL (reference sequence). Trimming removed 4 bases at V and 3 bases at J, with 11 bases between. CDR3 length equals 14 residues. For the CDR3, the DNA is TGTGCCAGCAGCCTGGCAGGTACGACAGATACGCAGTATTTT. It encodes CASSLAGTTDTQYF.

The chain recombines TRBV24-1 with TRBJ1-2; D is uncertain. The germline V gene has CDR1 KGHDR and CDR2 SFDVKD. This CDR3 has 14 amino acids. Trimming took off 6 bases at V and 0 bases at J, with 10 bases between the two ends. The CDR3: CATSLGGTNYGYTF. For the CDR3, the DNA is TGTGCCACCAGTCTGGGAGGGACTAACTATGGCTACACCTTC.

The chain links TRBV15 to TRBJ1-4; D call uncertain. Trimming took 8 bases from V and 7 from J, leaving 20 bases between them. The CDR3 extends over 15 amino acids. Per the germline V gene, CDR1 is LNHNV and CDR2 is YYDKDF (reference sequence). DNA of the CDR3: TGTGCCACCTTGGGAGCGGTAGGAGAGTTTGAAAAACTGTTTTTT. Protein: CATLGAVGEFEKLFF.

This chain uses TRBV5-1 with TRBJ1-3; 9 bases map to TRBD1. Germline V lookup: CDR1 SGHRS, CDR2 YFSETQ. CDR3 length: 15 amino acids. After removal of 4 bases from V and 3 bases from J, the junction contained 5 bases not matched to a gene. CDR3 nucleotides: TGCGCCAGCAGCCATACAGGGGGCGATGGAAACACCATATATTTT. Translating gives CASSHTGGDGNTIYF.

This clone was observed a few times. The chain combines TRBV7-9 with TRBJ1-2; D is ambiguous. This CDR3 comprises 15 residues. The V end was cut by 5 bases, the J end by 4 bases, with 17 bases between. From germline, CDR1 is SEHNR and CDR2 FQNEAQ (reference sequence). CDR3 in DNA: TGTGCCAGCAGCCCATATTCCCAATCTAGCTATGGCTACACCTTC. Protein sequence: CASSPYSQSSYGYTF.

The CDR3: CSVDRGLGYGYTF. CDR3 bases: TGCAGCGTCGACAGGGGCCTTGGGTATGGCTACACCTTC. V usage is TRBV29-1 and J usage is TRBJ1-2; TRBD1 matches at 8 bases. Germline V gives CDR1 SQVTM, CDR2 ANQGSEA. The V gene end was trimmed by 6 bases and the J gene end by 5 bases; junction bases not matched to a gene: 8. The CDR3 is made up of 13 amino acids.

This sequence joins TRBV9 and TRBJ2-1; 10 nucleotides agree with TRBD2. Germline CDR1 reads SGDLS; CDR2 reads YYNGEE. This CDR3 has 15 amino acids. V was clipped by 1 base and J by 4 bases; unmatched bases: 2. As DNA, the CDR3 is TGTGCCAGCAGCGTACTAGCGGGGGTGTACAATGAGCAGTTCTTC. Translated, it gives CASSVLAGVYNEQFF.

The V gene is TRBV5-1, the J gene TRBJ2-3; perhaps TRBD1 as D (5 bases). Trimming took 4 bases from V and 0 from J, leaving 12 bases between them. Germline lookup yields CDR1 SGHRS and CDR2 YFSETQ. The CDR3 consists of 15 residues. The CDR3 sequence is CASSGHLGSTDTQYF. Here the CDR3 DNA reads TGCGCCAGCAGCGGACACCTAGGGAGCACAGATACGCAGTATTTT.

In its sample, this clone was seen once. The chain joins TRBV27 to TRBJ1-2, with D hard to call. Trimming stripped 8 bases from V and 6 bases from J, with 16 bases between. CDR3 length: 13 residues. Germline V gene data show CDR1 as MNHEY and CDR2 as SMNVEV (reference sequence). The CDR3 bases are TGTGCCAGCCAAAGATCTCTAGGCAATGGCTACACCTTC. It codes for CASQRSLGNGYTF.

CDR3 amino acids: CASSYSTGGWQPQHF. In nucleotides, the CDR3 is TGTGCCAGCAGTTACTCGACAGGGGGCTGGCAGCCCCAGCATTTT. V and J are TRBV6-6 and TRBJ1-5; the match to TRBD1 covers 10 bases. Germline V gives CDR1 MNHNY, CDR2 SVGAGI (reference sequence). The CDR3 has 15 residues. With V trimmed by 0 bases and J by 7 bases, 3 bases remained unmatched.

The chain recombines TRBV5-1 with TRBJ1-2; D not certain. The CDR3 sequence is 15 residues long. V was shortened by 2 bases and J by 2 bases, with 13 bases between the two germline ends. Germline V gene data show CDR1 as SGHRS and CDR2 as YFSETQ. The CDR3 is CASSFDSGLNYGYTF. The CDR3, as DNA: TGCGCCAGCAGCTTCGACTCCGGACTGAACTATGGCTACACCTTC.

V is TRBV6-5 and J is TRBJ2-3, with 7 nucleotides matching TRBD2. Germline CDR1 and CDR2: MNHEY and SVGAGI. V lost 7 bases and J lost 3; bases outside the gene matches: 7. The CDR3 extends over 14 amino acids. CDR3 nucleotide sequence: TGTGCCAGCACCTTTCAACTAGCGACAGATACGCAGTATTTT. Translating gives CASTFQLATDTQYF.

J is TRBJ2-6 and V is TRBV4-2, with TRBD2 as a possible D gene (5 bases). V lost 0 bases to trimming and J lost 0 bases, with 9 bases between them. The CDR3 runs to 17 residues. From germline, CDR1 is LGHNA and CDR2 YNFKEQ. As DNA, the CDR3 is TGTGCCAGCAGCCAAGAGACCGGACTCTCTGGGGCCAACGTCCTGACTTTC. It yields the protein CASSQETGLSGANVLTF.

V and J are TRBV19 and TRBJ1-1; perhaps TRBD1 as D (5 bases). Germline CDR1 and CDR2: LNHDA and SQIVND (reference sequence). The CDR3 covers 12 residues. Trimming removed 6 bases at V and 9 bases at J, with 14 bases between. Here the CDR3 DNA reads TGTGCCAGTAGCCTCCGAGACAGTAAAGCTTTCTTT. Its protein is CASSLRDSKAFF.

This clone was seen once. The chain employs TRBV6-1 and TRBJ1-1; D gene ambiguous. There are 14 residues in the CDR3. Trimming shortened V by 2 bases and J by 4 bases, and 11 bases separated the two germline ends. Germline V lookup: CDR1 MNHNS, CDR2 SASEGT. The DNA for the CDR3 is TGTGCCAGCAGTGAACGGGTTGCGAGCACTGAAGCTTTCTTT. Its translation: CASSERVASTEAFF.

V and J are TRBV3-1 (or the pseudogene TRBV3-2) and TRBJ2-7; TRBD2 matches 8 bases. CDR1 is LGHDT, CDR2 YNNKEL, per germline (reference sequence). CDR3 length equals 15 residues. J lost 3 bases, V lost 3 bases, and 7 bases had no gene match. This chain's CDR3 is CASSHSSGPIYEQYF. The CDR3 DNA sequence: TGTGCCAGCAGCCATTCTAGCGGGCCTATCTACGAGCAGTACTTC.

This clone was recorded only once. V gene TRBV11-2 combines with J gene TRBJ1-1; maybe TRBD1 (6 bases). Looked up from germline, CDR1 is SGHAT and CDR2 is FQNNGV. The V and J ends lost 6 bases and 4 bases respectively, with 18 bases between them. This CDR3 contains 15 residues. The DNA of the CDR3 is TGTGCCAGCAGTTTCGGGCGACCAGGGGTCACTGAAGCTTTCTTT. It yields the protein CASSFGRPGVTEAFF. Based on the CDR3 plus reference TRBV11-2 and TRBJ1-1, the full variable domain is EAGVAQSPRYKIIEKRQSVAFWCNPISGHATLYWYQQILGQGPKLLIQFQNNGVVDDSQLPKDRFSAERLKGVDSTLKIQPAKLEDSAVYLCASSFGRPGVTEAFFGQGTRLTVV.

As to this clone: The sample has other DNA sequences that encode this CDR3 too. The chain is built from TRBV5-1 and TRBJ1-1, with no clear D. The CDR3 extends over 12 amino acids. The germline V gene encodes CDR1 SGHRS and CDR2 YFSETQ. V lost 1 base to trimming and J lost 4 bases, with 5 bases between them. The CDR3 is CASSLSSTEAFF. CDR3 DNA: TGCGCCAGCAGCTTGTCGTCCACTGAAGCTTTCTTT. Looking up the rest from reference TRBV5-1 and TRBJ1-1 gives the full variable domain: KAGVTQTPRYLIKTRGQQVTLSCSPISGHRSVSWYQQTPGQGLQFLFEYFSETQRNKGNFPGRFSGRQFSNSRSEMNVSTLELGDSALYLCASSLSSTEAFFGQGTRLTVV.